One and the same sample provided the 7 T cell receptor beta chains below, sequenced in a study of blood T cells in healthy people across ages. With a J-beta primer mix and a sample-barcoded 5' primer, a second PCR ran roughly 7 to 11 cycles. Using its own MiXCR run on the 5' RACE reads, TCRdb lists one record per CDR3 protein. The table lists 1.5 million to 2 million distinct CDR3 sequences, approximately 50% of them singletons. The sample comprised blood. The receptors come from a woman aged 35 to 49 in good health.

This rearrangement joins TRBV10-3 to TRBJ2-7; 10 positions match TRBD2. With 4 bases clipped from V and 0 bases from J, the junction kept 18 bases outside the gene matches. The CDR3 is 20 residues long. CDR1 ENHRY and CDR2 SYGVKD come from the germline V gene. CDR3 region: CAISGDLGITSGVNSYEQYF. The CDR3 DNA reads TGTGCCATCAGTGGAGACCTGGGGATTACTAGCGGGGTAAACTCCTACGAGCAGTACTTC.

This clonotype was observed a handful of times. A junction boundary mismatches the germline segment, possibly from a read error. The chain's CDR3 is CASSVLAGGQDERFF. In DNA form, the CDR3 reads TGTGCCAGCAGCGTACTAGCGGGGGGCCAGGATGAGCGGTTCTTC. This chain connects TRBV7-3 to TRBJ2-1; 12 nucleotides line up with TRBD2. Germline CDR1 reads SGHTA; CDR2 reads FQGTGA. This CDR3 has 15 residues.

CDR3 protein: CASSVDSGGNNVLTF. DNA of the CDR3: TGTGCCAGCAGCGTGGACTCTGGGGGAAACAACGTCCTGACTTTC. The chain combines TRBV11-2 with TRBJ2-6; possibly TRBD1 or TRBD2 for D (5 bases each). The V end was cut by 5 bases, the J end by 9 bases, with 17 bases between. CDR1 is SGHAT, CDR2 FQNNGV, per germline. This CDR3 region has 15 residues. The complete variable domain, with remaining parts taken from reference TRBV11-2 and TRBJ2-6, reads EAGVAQSPRYKIIEKRQSVAFWCNPISGHATLYWYQQILGQGPKLLIQFQNNGVVDDSQLPKDRFSAERLKGVDSTLKIQPAKLEDSAVYLCASSVDSGGNNVLTFGAGSRLTVL.

The chain has TRBV20-1 and TRBJ2-1; 8 positions match TRBD2. In germline, CDR1 is DFQATT, CDR2 SNEGSKA (reference sequence). This CDR3 is 14 amino acids long. The ends lost 3 bases at V and 6 bases at J; junction bases unmatched: 7. CDR3 in DNA: TGCAGTGCTAGGAGTCTAGCGGGCCCCAATGAGCAGTTCTTC. Amino acid sequence: CSARSLAGPNEQFF.

A few counts support this clonotype. The gene calls are TRBV12-3 or TRBV12-4 and TRBJ2-1; D is ambiguous. The V end lost 8 bases, the J end lost 5 bases, and 16 bases lay between the germline ends. This CDR3 is built from 14 residues. Here the CDR3 DNA reads TGTGCCAGCTACCCCCGCCAGACCAACAATGAGCAGTTCTTC. Its translation: CASYPRQTNNEQFF.

The J gene is TRBJ1-1, the V gene TRBV4-1; 8 positions agree with TRBD1. The V segment lost 4 bases and the J segment 0 bases; nucleotides outside the gene matches: 7. The CDR3 totals 16 residues. Germline V gives CDR1 MGHRA, CDR2 YSYEKL. This CDR3 reads CASSRDGQGLNTEAFF. Written as DNA, the CDR3 is TGCGCCAGCAGCCGAGATGGACAGGGCTTGAACACTGAAGCTTTCTTT.

The chain employs TRBV9 and TRBJ2-5; 11 nucleotides agree with TRBD2. This CDR3 comprises 16 residues. Germline V CDR1 and CDR2: SGDLS, YYNGEE. V gave up 4 bases and J gave up 2 bases; unmatched junction bases: 7. This chain's CDR3 is CASSPDSGGGQETQYF. The CDR3 DNA sequence: TGTGCCAGCAGCCCAGATAGCGGGGGGGGTCAAGAGACCCAGTACTTC.